Listed here are 8 T cell receptor beta chains from one sample, sequenced in a study of graft-versus-host responses after intestinal transplantation. The assay was immunoSEQ multiplex PCR, and TCRdb's table has in-frame clones only and misses some. The sample consists of 150,000 or so clones, about nine tenths of them appearing once. These TCRs' antigens remain unknown. This material consisted of unstimulated CD4+ T cells sorted from spleen or lymph node cells, taken before intestinal transplant. These receptors were collected from a human donor who received an intestinal transplant.

This clone was detected only once. This sequence joins TRBV2 and TRBJ2-7, with 10 bases that match TRBD2. CDR1 is SNHLY and CDR2 is FYNNEI in the germline V gene. The CDR3 covers 15 residues. V trimming: 5 bases; J trimming: 4 bases; junction bases outside the gene matches: 8. The CDR3 nucleotides read TGTGCCAGCAGTTACTCGTCTAGCGGGAGTTACGAGCAGTACTTC. Residues: CASSYSSSGSYEQYF.

This clone occurred once. V and J are TRBV4-1 and TRBJ1-2; perhaps TRBD1 as D (6 bases). Germline values: CDR1 MGHRA, CDR2 YSYEKL. Trimming cost V 0 bases and J 8 bases, with 13 bases left between them. The CDR3 loop spans 14 amino acids. CDR3 coding DNA: TGCGCCAGCAGCCAAGAGGGGGCAGGCGGGGGCTACACCTTC. Its protein is CASSQEGAGGGYTF.

This clone was observed a single time. The V call is TRBV19, the J call TRBJ2-5; D is perhaps TRBD2 (6 bases). CDR1 is LNHDA, CDR2 SQIVND, per germline (reference sequence). The ends were cut back, 4 bases at V and 1 base at J, with 22 bases in the middle. The length of the CDR3 is 18 residues. This CDR3 is CASSTVALARRSQETQYF. CDR3 DNA sequence: TGTGCCAGTAGTACCGTGGCCCTAGCGCGGAGGAGCCAAGAGACCCAGTACTTC.

The chain joins TRBV6-5 to TRBJ1-1, with TRBD1 matching 7 bases. The CDR3 sequence is 14 residues long. CDR1 MNHEY and CDR2 SVGAGI come from the germline V gene. J was trimmed by 5 bases and V by 6 bases; bases with no gene match: 9. The CDR3 DNA reads TGTGCCAGCAGACCCTGGACACAGGGGACTGAAGCTTTCTTT. The encoded protein is CASRPWTQGTEAFF.

This clone was found a few times. This chain uses TRBV4-3 with TRBJ2-3; tentative D call: TRBD2 (6 bases). Trimming shortened V by 2 bases and J by 6 bases, and 9 bases separated the two germline ends. Germline-derived CDR1 and CDR2 are LGHNA and YSLEER. There are 13 residues in the CDR3. The CDR3 protein is CASSQPGEDTQYF. The DNA of the CDR3 is TGCGCCAGCAGCCAACCGGGAGAGGATACGCAGTATTTT.

The chain couples TRBV19 to TRBJ1-5; 9 bases are shared with TRBD1. Germline CDR1 is LNHDA and CDR2 is SQIVND (reference sequence). Germline trimming cut 5 bases from V and 6 bases from J; bases unmatched to any gene: 2. This CDR3 comprises 13 residues. CDR3 sequence reads: CASSGTGPQPQHF. As DNA, the CDR3 is TGTGCCAGTAGTGGGACAGGGCCTCAGCCCCAGCATTTT.

V gene TRBV4-1 combines with J gene TRBJ2-4; 11 nucleotides line up with TRBD2. CDR1 and CDR2 (germline): MGHRA, YSYEKL. CDR3 length equals 22 residues. V dropped 1 base and J dropped 0; count of bases not matched to a gene: 17. The CDR3 coding sequence is TGCGCCAGCAGCCAAGGGCAGTCGACTAGCGGGGACGAGACACTAGCCAAAAACATTCAGTACTTC. Protein sequence: CASSQGQSTSGDETLAKNIQYF.

The chain is built from TRBV19 and TRBJ1-2; no reliable D call. CDR3 length: 14 amino acids. CDR1 is LNHDA and CDR2 is SQIVND in the germline V gene (reference sequence). The V end was cut by 7 bases, the J end by 7 bases, with 19 bases between. CDR3 region: CASTAVGITGGYTF. CDR3 DNA sequence: TGTGCCAGTACCGCGGTCGGGATTACTGGTGGCTACACCTTC.